A single sample is the source of the 25 T cell receptor beta chains below, sequenced in a study of blood T cell repertoires in COVID-19. The assay was immunoSEQ multiplex PCR, and TCRdb's table has in-frame clones only and misses some. Of 130,000 to 150,000 clones detected, roughly 80% appear once; the ten largest clones hold about 5.5%. Sequenced input: PBMCs or T cells enriched from blood (not recorded which). All receptors derive from a man aged 40-55 years with acute COVID-19.

In this sample, this clone turned up once. This chain uses TRBV7-2 with TRBJ1-1; D perhaps matches TRBD1 (5 bases). The CDR3 is 15 residues long. Germline V gene lookup returns CDR1 SGHTA and CDR2 FQGNSA. V was trimmed by 2 bases and J by 1 base, leaving 11 bases between them. The CDR3 sequence is CASSLMTAENTEAFF. As DNA, the CDR3 is TGTGCCAGCAGCTTAATGACAGCTGAGAACACTGAAGCTTTCTTT.

The chain uses TRBV7-2 and TRBJ1-5, with D maybe TRBD1 (6 bases). The CDR3 runs to 14 residues. CDR1 SGHTA and CDR2 FQGNSA come from the germline V gene. The V and J ends lost 3 bases and 6 bases respectively, with 12 bases between them. The CDR3 spells CASSFNRDGQPQHF. CDR3 coding DNA: TGTGCCAGCAGCTTCAACAGGGATGGTCAGCCCCAGCATTTT.

This chain joins TRBV30 and TRBJ1-6, with 7 bases identical to TRBD1. The J segment lost 7 bases and the V segment lost 2 bases, leaving 5 bases of the junction unmatched. The length of the CDR3 is 14 residues. Germline CDR1 reads GTSNPN; CDR2 reads SVGIG (reference sequence). CDR3 sequence reads: CAWSPGQTNSPLHF. The CDR3 DNA is TGTGCCTGGAGTCCGGGACAGACAAATTCACCCCTCCACTTT. The full variable domain, rest sourced from reference TRBV30 and TRBJ1-6, is SQTIHQWPATLVQPVGSPLSLECTVEGTSNPNLYWYRQAAGRGLQLLFYSVGIGQISSEVPQNLSASRPQDRQFILSSKKLLLSDSGFYLCAWSPGQTNSPLHFGNGTRLTVT.

The chain is built from TRBV19 and TRBJ1-2, with D perhaps TRBD1 (5 bases). The germline gives CDR1 LNHDA, CDR2 SQIVND (reference sequence). Trimming removed 5 bases at V and 0 bases at J, with 13 bases between. CDR3 length equals 15 residues. CDR3 region: CASSADMAANYGYTF. As DNA, the CDR3 is TGTGCCAGTAGTGCGGACATGGCCGCTAACTATGGCTACACCTTC.

The V call is TRBV7-8, the J call TRBJ1-4; 7 nucleotides agree with TRBD1. This CDR3 comprises 17 residues. Germline CDR1 is SGHVS and CDR2 is FQNEAQ. J lost 0 bases, V lost 3 bases, and 7 bases had no gene match. The CDR3 bases are TGTGCCAGCAGCTTCCTGACAGGGACATCAACTAATGAAAAACTGTTTTTT. It is translated as CASSFLTGTSTNEKLFF. Based on the CDR3 plus reference TRBV7-8 and TRBJ1-4, the full variable domain is GAGVSQSPRYKVAKRGQDVALRCDPISGHVSLFWYQQALGQGPEFLTYFQNEAQLDKSGLPSDRFFAERPEGSVSTLKIQRTQQEDSAVYLCASSFLTGTSTNEKLFFGSGTQLSVL.

The chain joins TRBV27 to TRBJ2-1; 12 nucleotides agree with TRBD2. Germline CDR1 reads MNHEY; CDR2 reads SMNVEV (reference sequence). V lost 6 bases to trimming and J lost 2 bases; unmatched junction nucleotides: 5. This CDR3 spans 16 amino acids. In nucleotides, the CDR3 is TGTGCCAGCAGCCGACTAGCGGGAGAGGCCTACAATGAGCAGTTCTTC. Its translation: CASSRLAGEAYNEQFF.

The V call is TRBV6-2 or TRBV6-3, the J call TRBJ2-7; weak D call: TRBD1 (6 bases). Germline loops: CDR1 MNHEY, CDR2 SVGEGT. Trimming removed 4 bases from V and 3 bases from J, with 13 bases in between. This CDR3 has 14 amino acids. The CDR3 bases are TGTGCCAGCAGTTCCCGAACAGGGAACTACGAGCAGTACTTC. Amino acid sequence: CASSSRTGNYEQYF.

V and J are TRBV7-9 and TRBJ2-2, with TRBD2 matching over 7 bases. The CDR3 has 14 amino acids. J was trimmed by 7 bases and V by 4 bases; bases with no gene match: 6. CDR1 and CDR2 from the germline V gene are SEHNR and FQNEAQ (reference sequence). The CDR3 coding sequence is TGTGCCAGCAGCTCGGGAGGAACCGGCGGGGAGCTGTTTTTT. Protein sequence: CASSSGGTGGELFF.

The chain employs TRBV5-1 and TRBJ2-2, with D perhaps matching TRBD1 (6 bases). V shed 2 bases and J shed 2 bases, with 10 bases lying between them. Germline V lookup: CDR1 SGHRS, CDR2 YFSETQ. The CDR3 extends over 15 amino acids. This CDR3 is CASSLSRGNTGELFF. The DNA for the CDR3 is TGCGCCAGCAGCTTAAGCAGGGGCAACACCGGGGAGCTGTTTTTT.

The chain couples TRBV10-2 to TRBJ1-1; 7 bases match TRBD1. Germline CDR1 WSHSY, CDR2 SAAADI. This CDR3 is built from 13 residues. V lost 2 bases and J lost 4; bases outside the gene matches: 1. The chain's CDR3 is CASSEHRGTEAFF. In DNA form, the CDR3 reads TGCGCCAGCAGTGAGCACAGGGGCACTGAAGCTTTCTTT.

This clone was seen a handful of times. The chain links TRBV9 to TRBJ1-4; 7 bases are a match to TRBD1. V trimming: 0 bases; J trimming: 8 bases; junction bases outside the gene matches: 7. This CDR3 is 15 amino acids long. The V gene's germline CDR1 is SGDLS and CDR2 YYNGEE. The CDR3 DNA sequence: TGTGCCAGCAGCGTAGGGGGGACAGCCAGGGAAAAACTGTTTTTT. Its protein product is CASSVGGTAREKLFF.

DNA for the CDR3: TGTGCCAGCAGCCCGGGACAGGGGGTTGAGCAGTTCTTC. Translated, it gives CASSPGQGVEQFF. The chain recombines TRBV6-5 with TRBJ2-1, with 11 bases aligning to TRBD1. The CDR3 sequence is 13 residues long. The J segment lost 9 bases and the V segment lost 6 bases, leaving 4 bases of the junction unmatched. The germline V gene has CDR1 MNHEY and CDR2 SVGAGI.

This clone occurred once. This sample also contains other DNA sequences that code for the same CDR3. V gene TRBV9 combines with J gene TRBJ1-3; D is unclear. CDR3 length: 13 residues. Germline-derived CDR1 and CDR2 are SGDLS and YYNGEE. Trimming removed 1 base from V and 4 bases from J, with 6 bases in between. CDR3 protein: CASSVRSGNTIYF. In nucleotides, the CDR3 is TGTGCCAGCAGCGTACGGTCGGGAAACACCATATATTTT.

This sequence joins TRBV28 and TRBJ1-1; 8 bases line up with TRBD1. The CDR3 runs to 15 residues. The germline V gene encodes CDR1 MDHEN and CDR2 SYDVKM. The ends lost 1 base at V and 6 bases at J; junction bases unmatched: 7. The CDR3, as DNA: TGTGCCAGCAGTTTATATTCACAGGGGGGTGCTGAAGCTTTCTTT. Amino acid sequence: CASSLYSQGGAEAFF.

The chain has TRBV15 and TRBJ1-1, with D maybe TRBD1 (6 bases). Germline loops: CDR1 LNHNV, CDR2 YYDKDF (reference sequence). V was cut by 10 bases and J by 0 bases, with 12 bases left in between. This CDR3 spans 13 amino acids. CDR3 nucleotide sequence: TGTGCCATCCGACAGGAAATGAACACTGAAGCTTTCTTT. Translating it yields CAIRQEMNTEAFF.

The V gene is TRBV11-2, the J gene TRBJ1-4, with D perhaps TRBD1 (6 bases). CDR1 is SGHAT, CDR2 FQNNGV, per germline. V was clipped by 0 bases and J by 2 bases, with 13 bases between them. This CDR3 contains 17 residues. The CDR3 DNA reads as TGTGCCAGCAGCTTAGAGGGGGCGCGGGGGACTAATGAAAAACTGTTTTTT. Its translation is CASSLEGARGTNEKLFF.

The chain carries TRBV6-2 or TRBV6-3 and TRBJ1-5; D gene unclear. Germline CDR1 reads MNHEY; CDR2 reads SVGEGT. This CDR3 is built from 16 residues. The V and J ends lost 2 bases and 4 bases respectively, with 15 bases between them. CDR3 DNA sequence: TGTGCCAGCAGTTACGGCGCCACCTCGGGGAATCAGCCCCAGCATTTT. Translated: CASSYGATSGNQPQHF.

The chain carries TRBV9 and TRBJ2-1, with a weak D call TRBD1 (7 bases). This CDR3 is built from 15 residues. Germline V gene sequence: CDR1 SGDLS, CDR2 YYNGEE. V lost 4 bases and J lost 9, with 20 bases in between. The CDR3, as DNA: TGTGCCAGCAGCAAACCGGGCCTCCAGGGGGGTGAGCAGTTCTTC. Its protein product is CASSKPGLQGGEQFF. Drawing the rest from reference TRBV9 and TRBJ2-1, the complete variable domain is DSGVTQTPKHLITATGQRVTLRCSPRSGDLSVYWYQQSLDQGLQFLIQYYNGEERAKGNILERFSAQQFPDLHSELNLSSLELGDSALYFCASSKPGLQGGEQFFGPGTRLTVL.

This clone was picked up one time. V gene TRBV20-1 combines with J gene TRBJ2-7; possibly TRBD2 for D (5 bases). CDR1 and CDR2 (germline): DFQATT, SNEGSKA (reference sequence). The V end lost 3 bases, the J end lost 6 bases, and 24 bases lay between the germline ends. This CDR3 contains 16 residues. The CDR3 loop reads CSASLMRTGSYSEQYF. CDR3 nucleotides: TGCAGTGCTAGTTTAATGCGCACGGGGTCCTACTCCGAGCAGTACTTC.

The rearrangement uses TRBV19 and TRBJ2-2; 9 nucleotides line up with TRBD2. The CDR3 length is 17 residues. The J segment lost 6 bases and the V segment lost 4 bases, leaving 12 bases of the junction unmatched. CDR1 LNHDA and CDR2 SQIVND come from the germline V gene (reference sequence). The DNA for the CDR3 is TGTGCCAGTAGTACCCGCAGGGCGGGGGGGTCGGCCGGGGAGCTGTTTTTT. Amino acid sequence: CASSTRRAGGSAGELFF.

The chain combines TRBV11-2 with TRBJ1-4, with 8 bases identical to TRBD1. CDR3 length: 14 amino acids. V lost 5 bases, J lost 8 bases, and 7 bases stayed unmatched. Germline V lookup: CDR1 SGHAT, CDR2 FQNNGV. The CDR3, as DNA: TGTGCCAGCAGCGTGGACAGGGTTCGGGAAAAACTGTTTTTT. This sequence encodes CASSVDRVREKLFF.

The chain couples TRBV19 to TRBJ2-2, with a tentative D call TRBD1 (5 bases). V gave up 4 bases and J gave up 3 bases, with 15 bases separating them. The CDR3 runs to 16 residues. CDR1 LNHDA and CDR2 SQIVND come from the germline V gene (reference sequence). This CDR3 is CASSSENDRYTGELFF. The CDR3 DNA sequence: TGTGCCAGTAGTAGCGAAAACGACAGATACACCGGGGAGCTGTTTTTT.

The V call is TRBV2, the J call TRBJ1-5; no clear D. Trimming took off 2 bases at V and 4 bases at J, with 6 bases between the two ends. This CDR3 is 13 amino acids long. Germline assignment: CDR1 SNHLY and CDR2 FYNNEI. The CDR3 region has the DNA TGTGCCAGCAGTGAATGGAGGAATCAGCCCCAGCATTTT. Protein product: CASSEWRNQPQHF.

This clone appeared once. This sequence joins TRBV5-6 and TRBJ2-3; no firm D call. The CDR3 consists of 14 residues. The V gene lost 0 bases and the J gene lost 0 bases, with 5 bases spanning the gap. Germline V lookup: CDR1 SGHDT, CDR2 YYEEEE. CDR3 in amino acids: CASSLDISTDTQYF. The CDR3 coding sequence is TGTGCCAGCAGCTTGGACATTAGCACAGATACGCAGTATTTT.

The chain is built from TRBV28 and TRBJ2-7; D may be TRBD1 (6 bases). CDR1 is MDHEN, CDR2 SYDVKM, per germline. The CDR3 loop spans 16 amino acids. The germline V and J ends were trimmed by 3 bases and 1 base, with 16 bases remaining between them. CDR3 sequence: CASSLIRGRGSYEQYF. The CDR3 coding sequence is TGTGCCAGCAGTTTGATCAGGGGAAGGGGGTCCTACGAGCAGTACTTC.